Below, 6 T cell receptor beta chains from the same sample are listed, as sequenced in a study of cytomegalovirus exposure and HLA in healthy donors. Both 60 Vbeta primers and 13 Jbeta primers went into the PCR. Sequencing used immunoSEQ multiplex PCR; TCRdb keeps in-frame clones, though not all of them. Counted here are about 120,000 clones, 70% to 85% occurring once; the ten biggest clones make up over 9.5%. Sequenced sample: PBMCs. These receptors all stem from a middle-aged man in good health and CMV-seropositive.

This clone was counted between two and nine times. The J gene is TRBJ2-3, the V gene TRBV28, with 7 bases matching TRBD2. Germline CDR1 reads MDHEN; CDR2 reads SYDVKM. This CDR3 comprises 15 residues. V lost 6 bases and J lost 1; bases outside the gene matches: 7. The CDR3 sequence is CASSFRDYRTDTQYF. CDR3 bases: TGTGCCAGCAGCTTCAGGGACTATCGCACAGATACGCAGTATTTT.

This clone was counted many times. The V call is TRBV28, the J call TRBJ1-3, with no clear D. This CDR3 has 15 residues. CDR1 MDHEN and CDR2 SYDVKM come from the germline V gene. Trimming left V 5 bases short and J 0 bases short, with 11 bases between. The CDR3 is CASSLRVFSGNTIYF. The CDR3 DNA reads TGTGCCAGCAGTCTCCGAGTTTTCTCTGGAAACACCATATATTTT.

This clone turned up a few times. The CDR3, as DNA: TGTGCCAGTAGTAGCTCCGGGACAGCGTTCTACGAGCAGTACTTC. Translation gives CASSSSGTAFYEQYF. The chain combines TRBV19 with TRBJ2-7; TRBD1 agrees at 7 bases. This CDR3 spans 15 amino acids. The ends lost 4 bases at V and 3 bases at J; junction bases unmatched: 9. CDR1 and CDR2 (germline): LNHDA, SQIVND (reference sequence). Together with reference TRBV19 and TRBJ2-7, the CDR3 gives the full variable domain: DGGITQSPKYLFRKEGQNVTLSCEQNLNHDAMYWYRQDPGQGLRLIYYSQIVNDFQKGDIAEGYSVSREKKESFPLTVTSAQKNPTAFYLCASSSSGTAFYEQYFGPGTRLTVT.

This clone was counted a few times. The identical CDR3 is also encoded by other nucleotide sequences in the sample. The CDR3 DNA is TGTGCCAGTAGTCGCGGACAGGGGGGAAACACCATATATTTT. Translating it yields CASSRGQGGNTIYF. The gene calls are TRBV19 and TRBJ1-3; 9 positions match TRBD1. With V trimmed by 5 bases and J by 4 bases, 3 bases remained unmatched. CDR1 is LNHDA, CDR2 SQIVND, per germline (reference sequence). The CDR3 is made up of 14 amino acids.

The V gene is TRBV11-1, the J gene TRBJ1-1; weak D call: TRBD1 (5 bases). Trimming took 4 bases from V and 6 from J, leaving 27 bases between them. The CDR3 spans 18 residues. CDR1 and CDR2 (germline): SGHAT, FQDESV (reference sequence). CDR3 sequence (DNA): TGTGCCAGCAGCTATCGGGTGTCAGTGGCAGGGCGAAACGCTGAAGCTTTCTTT. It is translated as CASSYRVSVAGRNAEAFF.

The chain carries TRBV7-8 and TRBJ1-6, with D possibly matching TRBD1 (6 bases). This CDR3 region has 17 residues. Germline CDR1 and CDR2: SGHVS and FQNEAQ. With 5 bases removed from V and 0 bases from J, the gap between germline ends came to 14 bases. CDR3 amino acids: CASSPDRKSSYNSPLHF. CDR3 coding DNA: TGTGCCAGCAGCCCCGACAGGAAGAGCTCCTATAATTCACCCCTCCACTTT. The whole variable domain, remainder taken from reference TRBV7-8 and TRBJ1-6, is GAGVSQSPRYKVAKRGQDVALRCDPISGHVSLFWYQQALGQGPEFLTYFQNEAQLDKSGLPSDRFFAERPEGSVSTLKIQRTQQEDSAVYLCASSPDRKSSYNSPLHFGNGTRLTVT.